This entry lists 28 T cell receptor beta chains sequenced from one sample in a study of PD-1 blockade in classical Hodgkin lymphoma. Sequenced by immunoSEQ multiplex PCR; TCRdb stores in-frame clones only, minus some. The sample has roughly 20,000 clones; more than 80% are singletons. Relapse after autologous stem cell transplantation occurred in every patient, and brentuximab vedotin exposure varied. This material consisted of peripheral blood mononuclear cells (PBMCs), taken before the second cycle of nivolumab. The receptors stem from a human donor with classical Hodgkin lymphoma.

This clone showed up just a few times. The gene calls are TRBV29-1 and TRBJ2-7; 7 nucleotides align to TRBD2. After removal of 4 bases from V and 0 bases from J, the junction contained 9 bases not matched to a gene. The CDR3 contains 15 residues. Germline V gives CDR1 SQVTM, CDR2 ANQGSEA. CDR3 sequence reads: CSVAVGRGTSYEQYF. DNA for the CDR3: TGCAGCGTTGCGGTGGGGCGGGGGACCTCCTACGAGCAGTACTTC.

The chain has TRBV18 and TRBJ2-7, with D tentatively TRBD1 or TRBD2 (5 bases each). Trimming cost V 5 bases and J 4 bases, with 12 bases left between them. Germline V lookup: CDR1 KGHSH, CDR2 LQKENI. The CDR3 is 13 amino acids. In DNA form, the CDR3 reads TGTGCCAGCTCATCAAGGGACGGGTACGAGCAGTACTTC. It yields the protein CASSSRDGYEQYF.

This sequence joins TRBV28 and TRBJ2-3, with 7 nucleotides matching TRBD2. With V trimmed by 4 bases and J by 6 bases, 16 bases remained unmatched. Germline CDR1 and CDR2: MDHEN and SYDVKM. The CDR3 has 17 amino acids. The CDR3 nucleotides are TGTGCCAGCAGTTCCAGCGGGGTGAGTTTGTCGGGGGATACGCAGTATTTT. Residues: CASSSSGVSLSGDTQYF.

This clone occurred a few times. The chain recombines TRBV7-3 with TRBJ1-6, with D hard to call. The CDR3 loop spans 14 amino acids. The V end was cut by 2 bases, the J end by 6 bases, with 8 bases between. Looked up from germline, CDR1 is SGHTA and CDR2 is FQGTGA. The CDR3 coding sequence is TGTGCCAGCAGCTTACAACAGTTTAATTCACCCCTCCACTTT. This gives the protein CASSLQQFNSPLHF. The full variable domain, rest sourced from reference TRBV7-3 and TRBJ1-6, is GAGVSQTPSNKVTEKGKYVELRCDPISGHTALYWYRQSLGQGPEFLIYFQGTGAADDSGLPNDRFFAVRPEGSVSTLKIQRTERGDSAVYLCASSLQQFNSPLHFGNGTRLTVT.

The sample holds one count of this clone. This chain uses TRBV6-6 with TRBJ1-2; TRBD1 might be the D (6 bases). The CDR3 has 16 residues. V shed 6 bases and J shed 5 bases, with 22 bases lying between them. In germline, CDR1 is MNHNY, CDR2 SVGAGI (reference sequence). In nucleotides, the CDR3 is TGTGCCAGCAGCCCAAGCCCAGGGACAAGAGATTATGGCTACACCTTC. Protein sequence: CASSPSPGTRDYGYTF.

The rearrangement links TRBV29-1 to TRBJ2-7, with TRBD1 identical over 8 bases. Trimming took 6 bases from V and 2 from J; bases not matched to a gene: 12. This CDR3 is 15 amino acids long. The germline gives CDR1 SQVTM, CDR2 ANQGSEA. CDR3 DNA sequence: TGCAGCGTCACGCAGGGGGCTCGTATCACCTACGAGCAGTACTTC. Its protein product is CSVTQGARITYEQYF.

The rearrangement links TRBV5-1 to TRBJ2-3; D may correspond to TRBD1 or TRBD2 (6 bases each). This CDR3 has 15 amino acids. The V and J ends lost 2 bases and 4 bases respectively, with 14 bases between them. Per germline, CDR1 SGHRS and CDR2 YFSETQ. CDR3 protein: CASSFGGLSADTQYF. In DNA, the CDR3 is TGCGCCAGCAGCTTTGGGGGGCTATCGGCAGATACGCAGTATTTT.

On this clone itself: A read error may account for a junction end that differs from germline. This sequence joins TRBV7-7 and TRBJ2-5; the D gene is possibly TRBD2 (6 bases). The CDR3 length is 14 residues. The V gene's germline CDR1 is SSHAT and CDR2 FNYEAQ (reference sequence). The CDR3 loop is CASSQFGGQETQYF. In DNA, the CDR3 is TGTGCTAGCAGTCAATTCGGGGGCCAAGAGACCCAGTACTTC.

This sequence joins TRBV5-1 and TRBJ2-2; 10 bases map to TRBD1. The CDR3 has 15 residues. Per germline, CDR1 SGHRS and CDR2 YFSETQ. Losses at the gene ends were 4 bases for V and 7 bases for J; bases not matched to a gene: 7. The CDR3 here is CASSLDRGLNGELFF. The CDR3 DNA reads TGCGCCAGCAGCCTTGACAGGGGGCTTAACGGGGAGCTGTTTTTT. The full variable domain, rest sourced from reference TRBV5-1 and TRBJ2-2, is KAGVTQTPRYLIKTRGQQVTLSCSPISGHRSVSWYQQTPGQGLQFLFEYFSETQRNKGNFPGRFSGRQFSNSRSEMNVSTLELGDSALYLCASSLDRGLNGELFFGEGSRLTVL.

The chain has TRBV6-1 and TRBJ2-5; tentatively, D is TRBD2 (6 bases). This CDR3 region has 15 residues. Deletions cut 6 bases from V and 4 bases from J, with 18 bases between. Germline V gene data show CDR1 as MNHNS and CDR2 as SASEGT. The CDR3 is CASSQTRGGGETQYF. For the CDR3, the DNA is TGTGCCAGCAGCCAGACAAGGGGAGGAGGAGAGACCCAGTACTTC.

The chain recombines TRBV4-2 with TRBJ1-1; a possible D gene is TRBD1 (5 bases). Germline V CDR1 and CDR2: LGHNA, YNFKEQ. The V and J ends lost 2 bases and 1 base respectively, with 8 bases between them. The CDR3 extends over 14 amino acids. CDR3 residues: CASSQPDRNTEAFF. The CDR3 bases are TGTGCCAGCAGCCAACCCGACAGGAACACTGAAGCTTTCTTT.

A few counts support this clone. The chain has TRBV19 and TRBJ2-1; the D gene is possibly TRBD2 (6 bases). Germline V gene sequence: CDR1 LNHDA, CDR2 SQIVND (reference sequence). The CDR3 covers 13 residues. V was cut by 7 bases and J by 4 bases, with 11 bases left in between. CDR3 in DNA: TGTGCCAGTAACAAGGAGGGGTACAATGAGCAGTTCTTC. Its translation is CASNKEGYNEQFF.

The V and J genes are TRBV10-1 and TRBJ2-1; D is tentatively TRBD1 or TRBD2 (5 bases each). CDR1 WNHNN and CDR2 SYGVQD come from the germline V gene (reference sequence). V lost 0 bases and J lost 10, with 19 bases in between. The CDR3 runs to 16 residues. As DNA, the CDR3 is TGCGCCAGCAGTGAGTCCTCCGGGACCCAGATCCGGGAGCAGTTCTTC. This translates into CASSESSGTQIREQFF.

CDR3 sequence reads: CASSLAGTSGANNEQFF. The CDR3 nucleotides read TGTGCCAGCAGCTTAGCGGGAACTAGCGGGGCAAACAATGAGCAGTTCTTC. The chain is built from TRBV7-4 and TRBJ2-1; 10 bases line up with TRBD2. CDR3 size: 17 residues. V shed 0 bases, J shed 5 bases, and the junction held 7 bases outside the gene matches. Germline CDR1 is SGHVT and CDR2 is SQSDAQ.

The sample holds a few counts of this clone. This chain connects TRBV7-9 to TRBJ1-5; a possible D gene is TRBD1 (6 bases). This CDR3 has 14 residues. From germline, CDR1 is SEHNR and CDR2 FQNEAQ (reference sequence). V shed 3 bases and J shed 3 bases, with 9 bases lying between them. The CDR3 DNA reads as TGTGCCAGCAGCTTCGGGGGGGCCAATCAGCCCCAGCATTTT. Its translation: CASSFGGANQPQHF. The complete variable domain, with remaining parts taken from reference TRBV7-9 and TRBJ1-5, reads DTGVSQNPRHKITKRGQNVTFRCDPISEHNRLYWYRQTLGQGPEFLTYFQNEAQLEKSRLLSDRFSAERPKGSFSTLEIQRTEQGDSAMYLCASSFGGANQPQHFGDGTRLSIL.

This sequence joins TRBV11-2 and TRBJ2-1; 12 nucleotides agree with TRBD2. In germline, CDR1 is SGHAT, CDR2 FQNNGV. The CDR3 consists of 16 residues. Unmatched junction bases numbered 6, after V lost 3 bases and J lost 6 bases. CDR3 in amino acids: CASSFSPSGGANEQFF. The CDR3 nucleotides read TGTGCCAGCAGCTTTTCCCCTAGCGGGGGGGCCAATGAGCAGTTCTTC.

This clone is a singleton in its sample. The chain carries TRBV7-9 and TRBJ2-5; D is perhaps TRBD2 (5 bases). The V and J ends lost 5 bases and 2 bases respectively, with 12 bases between them. CDR3 length equals 14 residues. Germline loops: CDR1 SEHNR, CDR2 FQNEAQ (reference sequence). For the CDR3, the DNA is TGTGCCAGCAGCCTCAGGACTGGACAAGAGACCCAGTACTTC. Protein: CASSLRTGQETQYF. Filled out from reference TRBV7-9 and TRBJ2-5, the complete variable domain reads DTGVSQNPRHKITKRGQNVTFRCDPISEHNRLYWYRQTLGQGPEFLTYFQNEAQLEKSRLLSDRFSAERPKGSFSTLEIQRTEQGDSAMYLCASSLRTGQETQYFGPGTRLLVL.

This rearrangement joins TRBV7-9 to TRBJ1-6, with 8 nucleotides matching TRBD1. The CDR3 is 14 residues long. In germline, CDR1 is SEHNR, CDR2 FQNEAQ (reference sequence). J gave up 7 bases and V 3 bases, and 2 bases lay outside the gene matches. The CDR3 loop reads CASSLDRVNSPLHF. CDR3 coding DNA: TGTGCCAGCAGCTTGGACAGGGTGAATTCACCCCTCCACTTT. Full variable domain (missing parts from reference TRBV7-9 and TRBJ1-6): DTGVSQNPRHKITKRGQNVTFRCDPISEHNRLYWYRQTLGQGPEFLTYFQNEAQLEKSRLLSDRFSAERPKGSFSTLEIQRTEQGDSAMYLCASSLDRVNSPLHFGNGTRLTVT.

The chain employs TRBV4-1 and TRBJ1-4; a weak D match, TRBD1 (5 bases). The CDR3 totals 14 residues. Trimming took 0 bases from V and 10 from J, leaving 12 bases between them. Germline V gene lookup returns CDR1 MGHRA and CDR2 YSYEKL. Here the CDR3 reads CASSQDRVLGKLFF. The CDR3, as DNA: TGCGCCAGCAGCCAAGACAGGGTGTTGGGAAAACTGTTTTTT.

The chain couples TRBV7-9 to TRBJ2-1; tentatively, D is TRBD1 or TRBD2 (6 bases each). Germline-derived CDR1 and CDR2 are SEHNR and FQNEAQ (reference sequence). The CDR3 is made up of 16 amino acids. Trimming pared 4 bases from V and 0 bases from J, leaving 13 bases between. CDR3 DNA sequence: TGTGCCAGCAGCTCCCGGGGGACAAACTCCTACAATGAGCAGTTCTTC. It is translated as CASSSRGTNSYNEQFF.

The chain has TRBV7-9 and TRBJ1-1; the D gene is possibly TRBD1 (5 bases). The CDR3 extends over 12 amino acids. Germline V gene sequence: CDR1 SEHNR, CDR2 FQNEAQ (reference sequence). Trimming took off 4 bases at V and 8 bases at J, with 11 bases between the two ends. CDR3 amino acids: CASSYDKGEAFF. The CDR3 DNA sequence: TGTGCCAGCAGCTACGACAAGGGGGAAGCTTTCTTT. The complete variable domain, with remaining parts taken from reference TRBV7-9 and TRBJ1-1, reads DTGVSQNPRHKITKRGQNVTFRCDPISEHNRLYWYRQTLGQGPEFLTYFQNEAQLEKSRLLSDRFSAERPKGSFSTLEIQRTEQGDSAMYLCASSYDKGEAFFGQGTRLTVV.

This clone came up once. J is TRBJ1-3 and V is TRBV5-1; D gene ambiguous. Germline V gene lookup returns CDR1 SGHRS and CDR2 YFSETQ. The CDR3 length is 16 residues. Trimming left V 0 bases short and J 0 bases short, with 10 bases between. The CDR3 nucleotides are TGCGCCAGCAGCTTGGAAGACGGGAGCTCTGGAAACACCATATATTTT. Translation: CASSLEDGSSGNTIYF.

The rearrangement joins TRBV5-1 to TRBJ1-2; possible D gene TRBD1, 5 bases. Looked up from germline, CDR1 is SGHRS and CDR2 is YFSETQ. This CDR3 region has 12 residues. The germline V and J ends were trimmed by 6 bases and 7 bases, with 13 bases remaining between them. CDR3: CASTSQGGGYTF. The CDR3 nucleotides are TGCGCCAGCACCTCCCAGGGTGGTGGCTACACCTTC.

The J gene is TRBJ1-1, the V gene TRBV19; D is uncertain. Deletions cut 3 bases from V and 6 bases from J, with 20 bases between. In germline, CDR1 is LNHDA, CDR2 SQIVND (reference sequence). The CDR3 spans 16 residues. The CDR3 sequence is CASSIKSGPGLAEAFF. For the CDR3, the DNA is TGTGCCAGTAGTATCAAGTCGGGCCCGGGTCTTGCTGAAGCTTTCTTT.

The rearrangement uses TRBV14 and TRBJ2-3, with TRBD2 matching over 13 bases. The germline gives CDR1 SGHDN, CDR2 FVKESK. The CDR3 covers 19 residues. V was clipped by 0 bases and J by 0 bases; unmatched bases: 6. CDR3 residues: CASSQETGLAGVSTDTQYF. CDR3 nucleotide sequence: TGTGCCAGCAGCCAAGAGACAGGACTAGCGGGGGTTAGCACAGATACGCAGTATTTT.

The rearrangement uses TRBV9 and TRBJ1-3; no clear D gene. The V gene's germline CDR1 is SGDLS and CDR2 YYNGEE. The CDR3 has 18 residues. The V and J ends lost 0 bases and 0 bases respectively, with 16 bases between them. CDR3: CASSVEDLTLSSGNTIYF. CDR3 in DNA: TGTGCCAGCAGCGTAGAAGATCTGACACTGAGCTCTGGAAACACCATATATTTT.

The chain employs TRBV6-1 and TRBJ2-3, with D hard to call. Trimming removed 0 bases from V and 2 bases from J, with 9 bases in between. The V gene's germline CDR1 is MNHNS and CDR2 SASEGT. CDR3 length equals 15 residues. This CDR3 is CASSEAFANTDTQYF. The CDR3 nucleotides read TGTGCCAGCAGTGAAGCGTTCGCCAACACAGATACGCAGTATTTT.

In this sample, this clone turned up a few times. This chain uses TRBV5-1 with TRBJ2-2; weak D call: TRBD1 (6 bases). CDR3 length: 13 amino acids. The V and J ends lost 4 bases and 5 bases respectively, with 9 bases between them. Germline lookup yields CDR1 SGHRS and CDR2 YFSETQ. The CDR3 here is CASSLQGTGELFF. The CDR3 region has the DNA TGCGCCAGCAGCCTACAGGGAACCGGGGAGCTGTTTTTT.